This TCR beta chain emerged from a study of T cell responses to AZD1222 COVID-19 vaccine. Germline V gives CDR1 ENHRY, CDR2 SYGVKD. Trimming took off 4 bases at V and 5 bases at J, with 14 bases between the two ends. The CDR3 consists of 14 residues. This table comes from immunoSEQ multiplex PCR, and its TCRdb copy is limited to in-frame clones, with some not included. Among 90,000 to 120,000 clones listed, roughly 90% were seen once. This clone was picked up a small number of times. This clonotype was obtained from an adult in good health. The starting material was peripheral blood, obtained on day 0 of AZD1222 vaccination. The chain is built from TRBV10-3 and TRBJ1-1, with D perhaps matching TRBD1 (5 bases). This CDR3 is CAISARGARTEAFF. The CDR3 DNA reads as TGTGCCATCAGTGCCCGTGGGGCTCGGACTGAAGCTTTCTTT.